This paragraph covers one T cell receptor (beta chain) sequence. This entry comes from a study of cytomegalovirus exposure and HLA in healthy donors. Measured with immunoSEQ multiplex PCR; TCRdb has only the in-frame clones, and not every one. Among 190,000 or so clones listed, about 80% were seen once. The J segment lost 8 bases and the V segment lost 2 bases, leaving 5 bases of the junction unmatched. The germline gives CDR1 SGHVS, CDR2 FNYEAQ. The CDR3 runs to 14 residues. Specimen: PBMCs. The chain carries TRBV7-6 and TRBJ2-1; TRBD1 agrees at 8 bases. This TCR was recovered from a woman between 18 and 29 years old in good health and CMV-seropositive. The CDR3 nucleotides read TGTGCCAGCAGCTTACTCGACAGGGGAGATGAGCAGTTCTTC. Its protein is CASSLLDRGDEQFF.